This T cell receptor beta chain is from a study of Graves' ophthalmopathy and Graves' hyperthyroidism. Study-wide points: The model achieved 70.59% sensitivity and around 78% specificity for ophthalmopathy progression.

Amplified material comprised TCR beta CDR3 regions derived from RNA transcripts. Amplification began with first-round RT-PCR using HTBI primers, then second-round multiplex PCR was performed. One entry per CDR3 protein, called by TCRdb with MiXCR from the multiplex PCR reads. The sample consists of some 350,000 distinct CDR3 sequences, about a sixth of them appearing once. In its sample, this clonotype was seen many times. The antigen is not known. V was clipped by 2 bases and J by 0 bases; unmatched bases: 7. The CDR3 length is 19 residues. Newly diagnosed hyperthyroidism donors, aged 18 to 65, duration under 2 months.

The V call is TRBV12-3 or TRBV12-4, the J call TRBJ2-4; 13 bases line up with TRBD2. Sequenced input: peripheral blood. The TCR was taken from an adult woman with stable Graves' hyperthyroidism. The CDR3 protein is CASSLRGTSGTIAKNIQYF. CDR3 in DNA: TGTGCCAGCAGTTTAAGAGGGACTAGCGGGACAATAGCCAAAAACATTCAGTACTTC.